The 6 T cell receptor beta chains below all came from one sample that was sequenced in a study of CD8 T cells in Susac syndrome. The authors reverse transcribed roughly 0.45 to 1 ug RNA with random hexamers. TCRdb used MiXCR to reprocess the immunoSEQ multiplex PCR reads, holding one entry per CDR3 protein. The table has over 100,000 distinct CDR3 sequences, about 95% seen once; the top ten hold around 0.1%. The sequenced material came from CD4+ T cells from PBMCs. The receptors stem from a human donor in good health.

This chain connects TRBV3-1 to TRBJ2-2, with 7 bases identical to TRBD2. Germline trimming cut 4 bases from V and 4 bases from J; bases unmatched to any gene: 9. CDR1 is LGHDT and CDR2 is YNNKEL in the germline V gene (reference sequence). The CDR3 length is 16 residues. Written as DNA, the CDR3 is TGTGCCAGCAGCCCCCCCCACGGGAGGTCCACCGGGGAGCTGTTTTTT. This encodes CASSPPHGRSTGELFF.

The CDR3 protein is CSVEDERGGSETQYF. In DNA form, the CDR3 reads TGCAGCGTTGAAGATGAGCGGGGGGGGTCAGAGACCCAGTACTTC. The chain carries TRBV29-1 and TRBJ2-5, with TRBD2 matching over 10 bases. Germline lookup yields CDR1 SQVTM and CDR2 ANQGSEA. V gave up 0 bases and J gave up 4 bases; unmatched junction bases: 5. This CDR3 spans 15 amino acids.

The rearrangement joins TRBV6-2 or TRBV6-3 to TRBJ2-3; D may correspond to TRBD1 or TRBD2 (5 bases each). There are 15 residues in the CDR3. V was clipped by 8 bases and J by 0 bases, with 15 bases between them. Germline-derived CDR1 and CDR2 are MNHEY and SVGEGT. CDR3 sequence: CASAWGSGSTDTQYF. The DNA of the CDR3 is TGTGCCAGCGCCTGGGGGAGCGGAAGCACAGATACGCAGTATTTT.

The chain has TRBV27 and TRBJ2-7; possibly TRBD1 or TRBD2 for D (5 bases each). The V gene's germline CDR1 is MNHEY and CDR2 SMNVEV (reference sequence). Trimming took off 0 bases at V and 9 bases at J, with 18 bases between the two ends. The CDR3 has 15 residues. CDR3 bases: TGTGCCAGCAGTTTATCGGCAGGGACCTACGAAGGGCAGTACTTC. Its translation: CASSLSAGTYEGQYF.

The chain recombines TRBV4-1 with TRBJ2-7; D may be TRBD2 (5 bases). V lost 3 bases and J lost 0, with 18 bases in between. The germline CDR1 and CDR2 sequences are MGHRA and YSYEKL. CDR3 length: 17 residues. As DNA, the CDR3 is TGCGCCAGCAGCCAGGCCCCCGGGGTCCTGAGCTCCTACGAGCAGTACTTC. It yields the protein CASSQAPGVLSSYEQYF.

The gene calls are TRBV6-2 or TRBV6-3 and TRBJ2-7; 7 bases fit TRBD1. V shed 5 bases, J shed 2 bases, and the junction held 9 bases outside the gene matches. Germline V gene sequence: CDR1 MNHEY, CDR2 SVGEGT. The CDR3 spans 15 residues. In DNA, the CDR3 is TGTGCCAGCAGTACTAACCCAGGGGGAACCTACGAGCAGTACTTC. Translating it yields CASSTNPGGTYEQYF.